One sample yielded the 32 T cell receptor beta chains listed below, sequenced in a study of OX40 agonist ivuxolimab in advanced cancers. Library preparation employed the immunoSEQ multiplex PCR assay. TCRdb took over this immuneACCESS table, retaining in-frame rearrangements with V and J assigned. Such tables are incomplete; in checked studies, under half of the missing clones stem from an unresolved V gene, and the remainder is unexplained. The sample table holds under 85,000 clones, of which 85% were seen once. The ten largest account for 0.83% of the sample. The specimen comprised CD4+ or CD8+ T cells sorted from blood, sampled in a trial of the OX40 agonist ivuxolimab. The receptors originated from an adult with an advanced solid tumor such as melanoma, head and neck, liver or kidney cancer.

The chain carries TRBV28 and TRBJ1-3, with D possibly being TRBD1 (6 bases). V was cut by 5 bases and J by 4 bases, with 18 bases left in between. This CDR3 spans 16 amino acids. CDR1 is MDHEN and CDR2 is SYDVKM in the germline V gene. CDR3 loop: CASSPWGGSGGNTIYF. The CDR3 region has the DNA TGTGCCAGCAGTCCCTGGGGGGGCTCGGGAGGAAACACCATATATTTT.

The chain is built from TRBV11-3 and TRBJ2-2; TRBD1 matches at 7 bases. V gave up 5 bases and J gave up 1 base; unmatched junction bases: 4. Germline V lookup: CDR1 SGHNT, CDR2 YENEEA. The length of the CDR3 is 15 residues. The CDR3 loop reads CASSPRQGNTGELFF. The CDR3 bases are TGTGCCAGCAGCCCCCGACAGGGGAACACCGGGGAGCTGTTTTTT. Full variable domain (rest looked up from reference TRBV11-3 and TRBJ2-2): EAGVVQSPRYKIIEKKQPVAFWCNPISGHNTLYWYLQNLGQGPELLIRYENEEAVDDSQLPKDRFSAERLKGVDSTLKIQPAELGDSAVYLCASSPRQGNTGELFFGEGSRLTVL.

J is TRBJ2-7 and V is TRBV6-1; a possible D gene is TRBD1 (6 bases). The CDR3 runs to 14 residues. CDR1 is MNHNS, CDR2 SASEGT, per germline. Trimming left V 7 bases short and J 4 bases short, with 17 bases between. CDR3 region: CASNPQQGSYEQYF. The CDR3 nucleotides read TGTGCCAGCAATCCCCAACAGGGCTCGTACGAGCAGTACTTC.

This chain joins TRBV2 and TRBJ1-1; 8 nucleotides agree with TRBD1. Unmatched junction bases numbered 8, after V lost 6 bases and J lost 5 bases. Germline CDR1 SNHLY, CDR2 FYNNEI. The CDR3 covers 14 residues. CDR3 DNA: TGTGCCAGCAGCGTCGACAGGGGTTTGACTGAAGCTTTCTTT. Protein: CASSVDRGLTEAFF.

V usage is TRBV30 and J usage is TRBJ1-1; D gene uncertain. The germline V gene encodes CDR1 GTSNPN and CDR2 SVGIG (reference sequence). V shed 1 base and J shed 3 bases, with 15 bases lying between them. The CDR3 totals 15 residues. CDR3 nucleotide sequence: TGTGCCTGGAGTGGAACGATAAGGTCGGACACTGAAGCTTTCTTT. This sequence encodes CAWSGTIRSDTEAFF.

This clone was seen only a few times. The chain combines TRBV10-3 with TRBJ2-1; TRBD2 is a possible D gene (6 bases). The CDR3 covers 16 residues. V was trimmed by 3 bases and J by 6 bases, leaving 18 bases between them. Per germline, CDR1 ENHRY and CDR2 SYGVKD. The CDR3 DNA reads TGTGCCATCAGTGATCAGGAGCGGGCCTTAGGCAATGAGCAGTTCTTC. This translates into CAISDQERALGNEQFF.

The chain is built from TRBV10-1 and TRBJ2-7; 11 nucleotides match TRBD2. After removal of 3 bases from V and 7 bases from J, the junction contained 5 bases not matched to a gene. Germline-derived CDR1 and CDR2 are WNHNN and SYGVQD (reference sequence). The CDR3 spans 14 residues. The CDR3 is CASSETGTSGEQYF. In DNA form, the CDR3 reads TGCGCCAGCAGTGAAACCGGGACTAGCGGTGAGCAGTACTTC.

The chain joins TRBV6-5 to TRBJ1-5, with D possibly being TRBD1 (5 bases). Trimming pared 6 bases from V and 10 bases from J, leaving 22 bases between. CDR3 size: 15 residues. CDR1 and CDR2 (germline): MNHEY, SVGAGI. The CDR3 spells CASSEYQGGGTPQHF. CDR3 nucleotide sequence: TGTGCCAGCAGCGAATACCAGGGCGGAGGGACTCCCCAGCATTTT.

The V gene is TRBV5-4, the J gene TRBJ2-1, with TRBD2 as a possible D gene (5 bases). Germline CDR1 and CDR2: SGHNT and YYREEE (reference sequence). Between the trimmed V and J ends, which lost 2 bases and 6 bases, there was a span of 18 bases. The CDR3 loop spans 16 amino acids. DNA for the CDR3: TGTGCCAGCAGCTTAGCCCTCGCGGGCCTCCGCAATGAGCAGTTCTTC. It specifies CASSLALAGLRNEQFF.

This rearrangement joins TRBV18 to TRBJ2-5; D tentatively reads TRBD1 or TRBD2 (6 bases each). The germline V gene encodes CDR1 KGHSH and CDR2 LQKENI. The CDR3 is 14 residues long. Trimming left V 0 bases short and J 5 bases short, with 10 bases between. The CDR3 sequence: CASSPPGGFETQYF. The CDR3 DNA reads TGTGCCAGCTCACCACCGGGGGGCTTTGAGACCCAGTACTTC.

This sequence joins TRBV6-5 and TRBJ2-7; the D is unclear. V was cut by 5 bases and J by 4 bases, with 15 bases left in between. From germline, CDR1 is MNHEY and CDR2 SVGAGI. The CDR3 has 14 residues. The CDR3 nucleotides read TGTGCCAGCAGTGGCGCCAGCCTTAAATACGAGCAGTACTTC. Encoded protein: CASSGASLKYEQYF.

The chain is built from TRBV11-3 and TRBJ2-1; maybe TRBD1 (6 bases). Trimming stripped 2 bases from V and 6 bases from J, with 11 bases between. CDR3 length: 14 residues. Germline CDR1 reads SGHNT; CDR2 reads YENEEA. This CDR3 is CASSLPGHGNEQFF. CDR3 DNA sequence: TGTGCCAGCAGCTTACCGGGACACGGCAATGAGCAGTTCTTC.

V gene TRBV2 combines with J gene TRBJ1-2; D might be TRBD1 (6 bases). CDR1 is SNHLY and CDR2 is FYNNEI in the germline V gene. This CDR3 spans 14 amino acids. V was shortened by 0 bases and J by 10 bases, with 15 bases between the two germline ends. Here the CDR3 reads CASSEAQQGIPYTF. Written as DNA, the CDR3 is TGTGCCAGCAGTGAAGCCCAACAGGGAATCCCCTACACCTTC.

This chain joins TRBV5-4 and TRBJ2-3, with D possibly TRBD1 on 5 matching bases. V lost 2 bases, J lost 6 bases, and 10 bases lay in between. Per the germline V gene, CDR1 is SGHNT and CDR2 is YYREEE (reference sequence). The CDR3 length is 13 residues. The CDR3, as DNA: TGTGCCAGCAGCTTTTGGGGCCGGGATACGCAGTATTTT. Translation: CASSFWGRDTQYF.

This clone was seen a handful of times. This chain connects TRBV7-2 to TRBJ2-7; TRBD1 agrees at 12 bases. The CDR3 length is 15 residues. Germline V lookup: CDR1 SGHTA, CDR2 FQGNSA. Trimming took 5 bases from V and 9 from J; bases not matched to a gene: 11. The chain's CDR3 is CASSPPGQGALGQYF. The CDR3 DNA is TGTGCCAGCAGCCCACCGGGACAGGGGGCGCTCGGGCAGTACTTC. Full variable domain (missing parts from reference TRBV7-2 and TRBJ2-7): GAGVSQSPSNKVTEKGKDVELRCDPISGHTALYWYRQSLGQGLEFLIYFQGNSAPDKSGLPSDRFSAERTGGSVSTLTIQRTQQEDSAVYLCASSPPGQGALGQYFGPGTRLTVT.

V gene TRBV19 combines with J gene TRBJ2-3; no firm D call. The CDR3 consists of 16 residues. Looked up from germline, CDR1 is LNHDA and CDR2 is SQIVND (reference sequence). V gave up 1 base and J gave up 1 base, with 12 bases separating them. The CDR3: CASSIGALEGTDTQYF. Here the CDR3 DNA reads TGTGCCAGTAGTATAGGGGCCCTAGAGGGCACAGATACGCAGTATTTT.

The rearrangement uses TRBV1 and TRBJ2-7. TRBV1 is reported as a pseudogene. The CDR3 has 17 amino acids. The CDR3 nucleotides are TGCACCAGCAGCCAAGATCCGAAAAGGAATCCTTCCTACGAGCAGTACTTC. Translation: CTSSQDPKRNPSYEQYF.

The rearrangement uses TRBV5-1 and TRBJ2-5, with a possible D match to TRBD2 (6 bases). From germline, CDR1 is SGHRS and CDR2 YFSETQ. The CDR3 has 16 amino acids. V was cut by 3 bases and J by 1 base, with 16 bases left in between. CDR3 bases: TGCGCCAGCAGCTGGGGAAATAGCGGACTCCAAGAGACCCAGTACTTC. Protein: CASSWGNSGLQETQYF.

The rearrangement links TRBV6-1 to TRBJ2-2; possibly TRBD2 for D (6 bases). Germline loops: CDR1 MNHNS, CDR2 SASEGT. The CDR3 spans 14 residues. V was shortened by 6 bases and J by 5 bases, with 13 bases between the two germline ends. Here the CDR3 reads CASSRLEKTGELFF. The CDR3 region has the DNA TGTGCCAGCAGCCGACTAGAGAAGACCGGGGAGCTGTTTTTT.

This clone is a singleton in its sample. The chain uses TRBV7-7 and TRBJ2-7; TRBD1 aligns across 7 bases. Germline V gene data show CDR1 as SSHAT and CDR2 as FNYEAQ (reference sequence). Trimming removed 9 bases from V and 0 bases from J; junction bases left unmatched: 8. CDR3 length: 14 amino acids. The CDR3 here is CASIKNRGSYEQYF. The CDR3 nucleotides read TGTGCCAGTATTAAGAACAGGGGCTCCTACGAGCAGTACTTC.

The V call is TRBV7-8, the J call TRBJ1-4; a possible D gene is TRBD1 (5 bases). Germline CDR1 reads SGHVS; CDR2 reads FQNEAQ. V lost 4 bases, J lost 2 bases, and 8 bases lay in between. This CDR3 is built from 14 residues. CDR3 in amino acids: CASSSGPTNEKLFF. The CDR3, as DNA: TGTGCCAGCAGCTCGGGGCCCACTAATGAAAAACTGTTTTTT.

The chain joins TRBV4-1 to TRBJ2-5; 8 nucleotides agree with TRBD1. The germline V gene has CDR1 MGHRA and CDR2 YSYEKL. Losses at the gene ends were 4 bases for V and 4 bases for J; bases not matched to a gene: 5. CDR3 length: 14 residues. In nucleotides, the CDR3 is TGCGCCAGCAGCCTTGCGGGGACAGGAGAGACCCAGTACTTC. Encoded protein: CASSLAGTGETQYF.

The chain couples TRBV4-1 to TRBJ2-7; D not certain. Trimming pared 1 base from V and 2 bases from J, leaving 18 bases between. The CDR3 contains 17 residues. The V gene's germline CDR1 is MGHRA and CDR2 YSYEKL. The CDR3 coding sequence is TGCGCCAGCAGCCAAGTGGCAGGCCTTCTATACGCCTACGAGCAGTACTTC. Protein sequence: CASSQVAGLLYAYEQYF.

In its sample, this clone was seen once. The gene calls are TRBV29-1 and TRBJ2-3; possibly TRBD2 for D (5 bases). The germline V and J ends were trimmed by 7 bases and 0 bases, with 8 bases remaining between them. Germline lookup yields CDR1 SQVTM and CDR2 ANQGSEA. The CDR3 has 12 amino acids. CDR3 sequence: CSAGLSTDTQYF. The CDR3 bases are TGCAGCGCTGGACTTAGCACAGATACGCAGTATTTT.

This clone is a singleton in its sample. In DNA, the CDR3 is TGTGCCAGCAGCACACAGGGCATGGCGCAGTACTTC. The encoded protein is CASSTQGMAQYF. V is TRBV5-5 and J is TRBJ2-7; D is possibly TRBD1 (6 bases). The length of the CDR3 is 12 residues. Trimming took 4 bases from V and 9 from J, leaving 14 bases between them. Germline loops: CDR1 SGHKS, CDR2 YYEKEE (reference sequence).

The genes are TRBV5-1 and TRBJ1-4; D may be TRBD1 (6 bases). This CDR3 has 17 residues. Trimming pared 1 base from V and 4 bases from J, leaving 17 bases between. CDR1 and CDR2 (germline): SGHRS, YFSETQ. The CDR3 sequence is CASSLTGLGGINEKLFF. The CDR3, as DNA: TGCGCCAGCAGCTTGACAGGGCTCGGTGGGATTAATGAAAAACTGTTTTTT.

The chain employs TRBV30 and TRBJ2-1; the match to TRBD1 covers 8 bases. The germline CDR1 and CDR2 sequences are GTSNPN and SVGIG (reference sequence). J gave up 6 bases and V 2 bases, and 3 bases lay outside the gene matches. The CDR3 covers 13 residues. The CDR3 loop is CAWSSGQGNEQFF. DNA of the CDR3: TGTGCCTGGAGTTCCGGACAGGGCAATGAGCAGTTCTTC.

The chain joins TRBV9 to TRBJ2-2, with 12 nucleotides matching TRBD2. With 4 bases clipped from V and 1 base from J, the junction kept 2 bases outside the gene matches. The germline V gene has CDR1 SGDLS and CDR2 YYNGEE. CDR3 length equals 16 residues. In DNA, the CDR3 is TGTGCCAGCAGCCAACTAGCGGGAGGGAACACCGGGGAGCTGTTTTTT. Its translation is CASSQLAGGNTGELFF.

This chain uses TRBV11-2 with TRBJ1-2; the match to TRBD1 covers 8 bases. Germline CDR1 is SGHAT and CDR2 is FQNNGV. The CDR3 runs to 16 residues. J was trimmed by 5 bases and V by 1 base; bases with no gene match: 9. The CDR3 loop reads CASSLGLQGAGYGYTF. CDR3 bases: TGTGCCAGCAGCTTAGGCCTCCAGGGGGCGGGATATGGCTACACCTTC.

The CDR3 sequence: CSVARLAGDPGELFF. The CDR3 coding sequence is TGCAGCGTTGCCAGACTAGCGGGAGACCCCGGGGAGCTGTTTTTT. The V and J genes are TRBV29-1 and TRBJ2-2; 12 bases are shared with TRBD2. Trimming removed 4 bases from V and 6 bases from J; junction bases left unmatched: 6. This CDR3 is built from 15 residues. The germline gives CDR1 SQVTM, CDR2 ANQGSEA.

The chain couples TRBV5-6 to TRBJ1-2; D may be TRBD1 (5 bases). Deletions cut 4 bases from V and 5 bases from J, with 15 bases between. CDR3 size: 14 residues. Germline V gene sequence: CDR1 SGHDT, CDR2 YYEEEE. The DNA of the CDR3 is TGTGCCAGCAGCACCTTGACAGTCGTGTATGGCTACACCTTC. As protein: CASSTLTVVYGYTF.

This sequence joins TRBV18 and TRBJ1-4; maybe TRBD1 (6 bases). The length of the CDR3 is 15 residues. Deletions cut 3 bases from V and 4 bases from J, with 12 bases between. Germline V CDR1 and CDR2: KGHSH, LQKENI. CDR3 loop: CASSPRTEFNEKLFF. In nucleotides, the CDR3 is TGTGCCAGCTCACCCAGGACAGAGTTTAATGAAAAACTGTTTTTT.